This TCR beta chain was sequenced for a study of Ad26.COV2.S vaccination and SARS-CoV-2 variants. Study-level points and caveats: Post-vaccination spike-specific CD8+ and CD4+ T cell responses reportedly had substantial breadth. The TCR-based breadth and depth measures might underestimate overall T cell responses. The study found higher spike-specific TCR breadth in vaccine than placebo recipients.

The repertoire was sequenced with immunoSEQ multiplex PCR; TCRdb's copy has only in-frame clones and lacks some. The table records just under 250,000 clones, more than 75% of them present only once. Germline loops: CDR1 GTSNPN, CDR2 SVGIG (reference sequence). V was pared by 0 bases and J by 2 bases, with 6 bases of the junction left unmatched. This CDR3 has 15 residues. Indicated treatment: roughly 19 received Ad26.COV2.S at low or high dose, single or two shots; roughly five received placebo; per-sample allocation not given. Specimens were obtained on day 63 following the first vaccine or placebo injection. As to this clone: Its antigen is unidentified.

The chain uses TRBV30 and TRBJ2-7, with 8 bases that match TRBD1. The source of this sequence is a person between 18 and 59 years old who received the Ad26.COV2.S COVID-19 vaccine or a placebo. Material: peripheral blood, obtained in a trial of Ad26.COV2.S vaccine versus placebo. CDR3 sequence (DNA): TGTGCCTGGAGTGTATATGGGACAGGCACCTACGAGCAGTACTTC. Amino acids: CAWSVYGTGTYEQYF.